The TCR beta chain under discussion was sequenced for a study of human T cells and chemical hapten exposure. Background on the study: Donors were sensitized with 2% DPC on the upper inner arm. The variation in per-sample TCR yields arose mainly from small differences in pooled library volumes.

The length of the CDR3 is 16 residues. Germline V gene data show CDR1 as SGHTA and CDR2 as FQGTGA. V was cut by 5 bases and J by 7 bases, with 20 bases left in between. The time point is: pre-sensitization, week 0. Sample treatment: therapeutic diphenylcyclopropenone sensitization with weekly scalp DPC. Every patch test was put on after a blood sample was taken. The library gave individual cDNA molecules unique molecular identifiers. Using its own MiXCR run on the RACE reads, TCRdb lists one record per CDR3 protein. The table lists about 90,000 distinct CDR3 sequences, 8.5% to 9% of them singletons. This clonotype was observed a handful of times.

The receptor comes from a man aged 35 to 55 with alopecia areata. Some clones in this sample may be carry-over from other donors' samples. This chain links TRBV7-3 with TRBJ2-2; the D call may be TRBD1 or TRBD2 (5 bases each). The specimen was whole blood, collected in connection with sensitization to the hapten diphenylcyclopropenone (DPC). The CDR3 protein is CASSPQGGLAGGELFF. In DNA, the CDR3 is TGTGCCAGCAGCCCCCAGGGTGGGCTAGCTGGCGGGGAGCTGTTTTTT. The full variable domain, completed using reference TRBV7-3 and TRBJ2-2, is GAGVSQTPSNKVTEKGKYVELRCDPISGHTALYWYRQSLGQGPEFLIYFQGTGAADDSGLPNDRFFAVRPEGSVSTLKIQRTERGDSAVYLCASSPQGGLAGGELFFGEGSRLTVL.